One and the same sample provided the 27 T cell receptor beta chains below, sequenced in a study of blood T cells in healthy people across ages. PCR was performed a second time for roughly 7 to 11 cycles using a sample-barcoded 5' primer and a J-beta primer mix. TCRdb ran MiXCR on the 5' RACE reads and lists one entry per CDR3 protein. The sample consists of approximately 690,000 distinct CDR3 sequences, 40% to 45% of them appearing once. The sequencing sample was made of blood. The receptors were sampled from a man older than 75 in good health.

This rearrangement joins TRBV4-3 to TRBJ1-2; D call uncertain. The CDR3 spans 15 residues. V gave up 1 base and J gave up 1 base, with 10 bases separating them. Germline-derived CDR1 and CDR2 are LGHNA and YSLEER. CDR3 DNA: TGCGCCAGCAGCCAAGTGGGCAGCCGTAACTATGGCTACACCTTC. Translated, it gives CASSQVGSRNYGYTF.

This clonotype has just one count. The V gene is TRBV10-3, the J gene TRBJ2-1, with D possibly matching TRBD2 (6 bases). Trimming cost V 3 bases and J 7 bases, with 16 bases left between them. The germline gives CDR1 ENHRY, CDR2 SYGVKD. The CDR3 is 15 amino acids. For the CDR3, the DNA is TGTGCCATCAGTGACGCGGGGAAGGCAACTAATGAGCAGTTCTTC. Protein: CAISDAGKATNEQFF.

The chain couples TRBV7-2 to TRBJ2-5; 7 positions match TRBD2. Germline lookup yields CDR1 SGHTA and CDR2 FQGNSA. Trimming cost V 5 bases and J 4 bases; bases outside gene matches: 7. The CDR3 extends over 14 amino acids. The DNA of the CDR3 is TGTGCCAGCAGCCGAGAGACTAGCTTAGAGACCCAGTACTTC. It specifies CASSRETSLETQYF.

This clonotype has only a few counts. The V gene is TRBV29-1, the J gene TRBJ2-1; perhaps TRBD2 as D (10 bases). Germline-derived CDR1 and CDR2 are SQVTM and ANQGSEA. The CDR3 totals 17 residues. Trimming pared 0 bases from V and 10 bases from J, leaving 25 bases between. The CDR3 DNA reads as TGCAGCGTTGAAGAAGGGACAGGGCTAGCGGGAGTAAACGAGCAGTTCTTC. It translates to CSVEEGTGLAGVNEQFF.

This chain links TRBV6-2 or TRBV6-3 with TRBJ2-7; maybe TRBD1 (6 bases). With 7 bases removed from V and 9 bases from J, the gap between germline ends came to 22 bases. Germline-derived CDR1 and CDR2 are MNHEY and SVGEGT. The CDR3 loop spans 14 amino acids. CDR3 in DNA: TGTGCCAGCATTGCGGACAGCTCGAGTTATGTGCAGTACTTC. It translates to CASIADSSSYVQYF.

As regards this clonotype: A clone one base away is much larger, so this may be a read error. V gene TRBV11-1 combines with J gene TRBJ1-1; TRBD1 agrees at 7 bases. Germline V gives CDR1 SGHAT, CDR2 FQDESV (reference sequence). With 7 bases clipped from V and 4 bases from J, the junction kept 12 bases outside the gene matches. The CDR3 covers 15 residues. The CDR3 region is CASTAPDRVTTEAFF. The CDR3, as DNA: TGTGCCAGCACCGCCCCCGACAGGGTGACCACTGAAGCTTTCTTT.

The chain combines TRBV28 with TRBJ1-4; 9 bases agree with TRBD1. This CDR3 contains 16 residues. CDR1 is MDHEN and CDR2 is SYDVKM in the germline V gene. V shed 5 bases and J 8 bases; nucleotides not matched to a gene: 12. The CDR3 coding sequence is TGTGCCAGCAGTCACACTCTCGGGACAGGGACGGAAAAACTGTTTTTT. The encoded protein is CASSHTLGTGTEKLFF.

The chain uses TRBV5-1 and TRBJ2-7; D gene ambiguous. The CDR3 consists of 15 residues. V lost 1 base, J lost 1 base, and 12 bases lay in between. In germline, CDR1 is SGHRS, CDR2 YFSETQ. The CDR3 sequence: CASSLRVEWSYEQYF. The DNA for the CDR3 is TGCGCCAGCAGCTTGCGGGTAGAGTGGTCCTACGAGCAGTACTTC.

The chain couples TRBV7-6 to TRBJ2-5; 7 bases match TRBD2. The germline gives CDR1 SGHVS, CDR2 FNYEAQ. The J segment lost 0 bases and the V segment lost 5 bases, leaving 3 bases of the junction unmatched. This CDR3 region has 14 residues. In DNA, the CDR3 is TGTGCCAGCAGCGACACTAGCGACCAAGAGACCCAGTACTTC. Residues: CASSDTSDQETQYF.

Remarks on this clonotype: Just one base apart from a much larger clone, this may be a read error. The V and J genes are TRBV28 and TRBJ2-3; 12 nucleotides agree with TRBD1. This CDR3 comprises 14 residues. The V gene's germline CDR1 is MDHEN and CDR2 SYDVKM. For the CDR3, the DNA is TGTGTCAGCAGTGGGACAGGGGGCGGGAATACGCAGTATTTT. As protein: CVSSGTGGGNTQYF.

The gene calls are TRBV6-2 or TRBV6-3 and TRBJ2-7; D gene ambiguous. The better agreement between TRBJ2-5 and the DNA end casts doubt on the J call. Germline V CDR1 and CDR2: MNHEY, SVGEGT. This CDR3 has 13 amino acids. Here the CDR3 reads CATGGWNRETQYF. In nucleotides, the CDR3 is TGTGCCACCGGTGGGTGGAATCGGGAGACCCAGTACTTC.

This clonotype has just one count. This chain joins TRBV7-3 and TRBJ2-5; 8 bases fit TRBD2. The J call may not be correct, given that the DNA end is closer to TRBJ2-1. The CDR3 runs 14 residues. CDR1 and CDR2 (germline): SGHTA, FQGTGA. This chain's CDR3 is CASSMSGSHETQFF. CDR3 DNA sequence: TGTGCCAGCAGCATGAGCGGGAGCCATGAGACCCAGTTCTTC.

The chain carries TRBV20-1 and TRBJ2-4; 7 positions match TRBD1. The end of the DNA aligns better with TRBJ2-7, so the J call may be wrong. CDR3 length equals 13 residues. Germline CDR1 reads DFQATT; CDR2 reads SNEGSKA (reference sequence). Here the CDR3 reads CSAQDRDPFEQYF. For the CDR3, the DNA is TGCAGTGCCCAAGACAGGGACCCGTTCGAGCAGTACTTC.

The rearrangement links TRBV4-3 to TRBJ2-1; TRBD2 agrees at 11 bases. CDR3 length equals 16 residues. CDR1 is LGHNA, CDR2 YSLEER, per germline. V was pared by 2 bases and J by 8 bases, with 8 bases of the junction left unmatched. The CDR3 coding sequence is TGCGCCAGCAGCCAACAACTAGCGGGAGTGGTATATGAGCAGTTCTTC. Translating it yields CASSQQLAGVVYEQFF.

The V call is TRBV4-3, the J call TRBJ2-4; no firm D call. Germline V gene sequence: CDR1 LGHNA, CDR2 YSLEER. V dropped 1 base and J dropped 3 bases, with 13 bases sitting between them. CDR3 length: 16 amino acids. This chain's CDR3 is CASSQVKARGKNIQYF. CDR3 bases: TGCGCCAGCAGCCAAGTCAAGGCGCGCGGCAAAAACATTCAGTACTTC.

On this clonotype: At one of its ends the junction is not consistent with the germline gene, which may arise from a read error. The V gene is TRBV15, the J gene TRBJ2-1; 7 bases fit TRBD2. This CDR3 spans 16 amino acids. Germline V CDR1 and CDR2: LNHNV, YYDKDF (reference sequence). This CDR3 reads CASSTSRSGGLNEQFF. The CDR3 nucleotides are TGTGCCAGCAGCACTTCTAGATCGGGAGGACTCAATGAGCAGTTCTTC.

This clonotype was found once. J is TRBJ2-5 and V is TRBV24-1; D unclear. Germline loops: CDR1 KGHDR, CDR2 SFDVKD. V lost 6 bases, J lost 1 base, and 14 bases lay in between. This CDR3 is built from 15 residues. Written as DNA, the CDR3 is TGTGCCACCAGTATGCACGGAACTGCCCAAGAGACCCAGTACTTC. Translating gives CATSMHGTAQETQYF.

The chain recombines TRBV7-3 with TRBJ2-7, with no clear D. The CDR3 consists of 13 residues. Germline CDR1 and CDR2: SGHTA and FQGTGA. The V end was cut by 1 base, the J end by 3 bases, with 7 bases between. The CDR3: CASSLNNGYEQYF. In nucleotides, the CDR3 is TGTGCCAGCAGCTTAAATAACGGCTACGAGCAGTACTTC.

The rearrangement uses TRBV12-3 or TRBV12-4 and TRBJ2-3, with a tentative D call TRBD1 (5 bases). The V and J ends lost 5 bases and 5 bases respectively, with 14 bases between them. The CDR3 spans 14 residues. The chain's CDR3 is CASSPTAYIDTQYF. The CDR3 DNA follows: TGTGCCAGCAGTCCGACAGCCTACATAGATACGCAGTATTTT.

In its sample, this clonotype was seen once. A much larger clone lies one base from this, so it may be a read error. The chain combines TRBV29-1 with TRBJ2-7, with 10 nucleotides matching TRBD2. This CDR3 comprises 14 residues. CDR1 SQVTM and CDR2 ANQGSEA come from the germline V gene. The CDR3 reads CSVVKTSGRYERYF. CDR3 in DNA: TGCAGCGTTGTAAAGACTAGCGGGCGGTACGAGCGGTACTTC.

This clonotype was detected a few times. The chain couples TRBV12-3 or TRBV12-4 to TRBJ1-4; the match to TRBD1 covers 7 bases. The trim removed 5 bases at V and 7 bases at J, leaving 10 bases unmatched. The CDR3 contains 15 residues. The CDR3 protein is CASSQTGAFSEKLFF. Written as DNA, the CDR3 is TGTGCCAGCAGTCAAACAGGGGCGTTTAGTGAAAAACTGTTTTTT.

The chain joins TRBV20-1 to TRBJ2-3; D is undetermined. With 6 bases removed from V and 0 bases from J, the gap between germline ends came to 4 bases. Germline V gene lookup returns CDR1 DFQATT and CDR2 SNEGSKA (reference sequence). CDR3 length: 11 amino acids. The CDR3 is CSAASTDTQYF. CDR3 in DNA: TGCAGTGCAGCCAGCACAGATACGCAGTATTTT.

The rearrangement links TRBV28 to TRBJ1-5; TRBD1 might be the D (6 bases). The CDR3 extends over 16 amino acids. With 4 bases removed from V and 1 base from J, the gap between germline ends came to 14 bases. Germline assignment: CDR1 MDHEN and CDR2 SYDVKM. This chain's CDR3 is CASSSNRVNSNQPQHF. CDR3 DNA sequence: TGTGCCAGCAGTTCTAACAGGGTTAACAGCAATCAGCCCCAGCATTTT. The full variable domain, its missing parts supplied by reference TRBV28 and TRBJ1-5, is DVKVTQSSRYLVKRTGEKVFLECVQDMDHENMFWYRQDPGLGLRLIYFSYDVKMKEKGDIPEGYSVSREKKERFSLILESASTNQTSMYLCASSSNRVNSNQPQHFGDGTRLSIL.

Only a few counts were recorded for this clonotype. Given a much more abundant clone one base away, this may be a read error. This chain joins TRBV7-2 and TRBJ2-1; the D gene could be TRBD1 or TRBD2 (5 bases each). TRBJ2-7 explains the end of the DNA better; the J call may be wrong. Germline CDR1 is SGHTA and CDR2 is FQGNSA. The CDR3 sequence is 17 residues long. The CDR3 nucleotides read TGTGCCAGCAGCTCAATTTCCGGGACCCTTTCGTACAATGAGCAGTACTTC. It encodes CASSSISGTLSYNEQYF.

This clonotype has ten or more counts. The V and J genes are TRBV7-2 and TRBJ2-4, with D possibly being TRBD2 (6 bases). Germline V gene data show CDR1 as SGHTA and CDR2 as FQGNSA. V was pared by 6 bases and J by 6 bases, with 18 bases between. The CDR3 is 15 amino acids. The CDR3 loop is CASRPVRGIANIQYF. As DNA, the CDR3 is TGTGCCAGCAGGCCCGTCCGGGGGATCGCAAACATTCAGTACTTC.

The chain employs TRBV5-1 and TRBJ2-7; D not resolved. The CDR3 runs to 15 residues. The V gene's germline CDR1 is SGHRS and CDR2 YFSETQ. The V and J ends lost 2 bases and 2 bases respectively, with 14 bases between them. This CDR3 is CASSFVRTSTYEQYF. CDR3 bases: TGCGCCAGCAGCTTCGTGAGGACCAGCACCTACGAGCAGTACTTC. Complete variable domain (other parts from reference TRBV5-1 and TRBJ2-7): KAGVTQTPRYLIKTRGQQVTLSCSPISGHRSVSWYQQTPGQGLQFLFEYFSETQRNKGNFPGRFSGRQFSNSRSEMNVSTLELGDSALYLCASSFVRTSTYEQYFGPGTRLTVT.

This sequence joins TRBV20-1 and TRBJ2-1; 10 nucleotides match TRBD2. The CDR3 spans 16 residues. Trimming cost V 5 bases and J 2 bases; bases outside gene matches: 9. Per the germline V gene, CDR1 is DFQATT and CDR2 is SNEGSKA (reference sequence). CDR3 region: CSAWVPTSGAYNEQFF. The CDR3 bases are TGCAGTGCTTGGGTGCCTACTAGCGGGGCCTACAATGAGCAGTTCTTC.